These 26 T cell receptor beta chains came from one sample sequenced in a study of blood T cell repertoires in COVID-19. Data came from immunoSEQ multiplex PCR; TCRdb stores just in-frame clones and leaves some out. Among over 150,000 clones, 65% to 90% were seen once, and the ten largest hold 13%. Material: peripheral blood. The receptors here all came from a human donor in a cohort sampled during active COVID-19.

The chain links TRBV18 to TRBJ2-7; maybe TRBD2 (5 bases). This CDR3 has 15 amino acids. The V and J ends lost 3 bases and 5 bases respectively, with 17 bases between them. Looked up from germline, CDR1 is KGHSH and CDR2 is LQKENI. CDR3 sequence (DNA): TGTGCCAGCTCACCGGACGGGATAAAAAGGAACGAGCAGTACTTC. Translation: CASSPDGIKRNEQYF.

The chain links TRBV5-1 to TRBJ2-1; 8 nucleotides agree with TRBD2. After removal of 4 bases from V and 10 bases from J, the junction contained 16 bases not matched to a gene. CDR3 length: 16 amino acids. Germline V gene sequence: CDR1 SGHRS, CDR2 YFSETQ. CDR3 DNA sequence: TGCGCCAGCAGCCCGACGACTAGCGTATTGGATTTGGAGCAGTTCTTC. It yields the protein CASSPTTSVLDLEQFF.

The rearrangement joins TRBV2 to TRBJ1-1; tentative D call: TRBD1 (6 bases). The CDR3 loop spans 13 amino acids. V was cut by 3 bases and J by 4 bases, with 9 bases left in between. Germline CDR1 reads SNHLY; CDR2 reads FYNNEI. The CDR3 sequence: CASSENRATEAFF. As DNA, the CDR3 is TGTGCCAGCAGTGAGAACAGGGCCACTGAAGCTTTCTTT.

V usage is TRBV6-4 and J usage is TRBJ2-1; 11 nucleotides agree with TRBD2. Unmatched junction bases numbered 5, after V lost 3 bases and J lost 4 bases. Per germline, CDR1 MRHNA and CDR2 SNTAGT. CDR3 length equals 16 residues. This CDR3 is CASSESSGRSYNEQFF. The CDR3 nucleotides are TGTGCCAGCAGTGAGTCTAGCGGGAGGTCATACAATGAGCAGTTCTTC.

This clone was seen a single time. J is TRBJ2-7 and V is TRBV28, with TRBD1 identical over 9 bases. The germline V gene has CDR1 MDHEN and CDR2 SYDVKM. The ends lost 3 bases at V and 4 bases at J; junction bases unmatched: 7. The CDR3 is 15 residues long. DNA of the CDR3: TGTGCCAGCAGTTTCTGGGACAGGGTAATGTACGAGCAGTACTTC. Translated, it gives CASSFWDRVMYEQYF.

This chain connects TRBV6-5 to TRBJ2-2, with 7 nucleotides matching TRBD1. This CDR3 is 15 amino acids long. Looked up from germline, CDR1 is MNHEY and CDR2 is SVGAGI. Trimming cost V 6 bases and J 2 bases; bases outside gene matches: 6. The chain's CDR3 is CASRVRGSNTGELFF. In DNA, the CDR3 is TGTGCCAGCAGGGTCAGGGGGAGCAACACCGGGGAGCTGTTTTTT.

In this sample, this clone turned up many times. In DNA, the CDR3 is TGTGCCAGTAGTTCACCCGCCGGGACAGGGGGCTCCTACGAGCAGTACTTC. It translates to CASSSPAGTGGSYEQYF. The chain links TRBV19 to TRBJ2-7, with 11 bases identical to TRBD1. The CDR3 has 17 amino acids. Per the germline V gene, CDR1 is LNHDA and CDR2 is SQIVND (reference sequence). Trimming took 5 bases from V and 0 from J; bases not matched to a gene: 9.

The chain carries TRBV6-5 and TRBJ2-1; 11 nucleotides match TRBD2. This CDR3 has 14 amino acids. The germline V gene encodes CDR1 MNHEY and CDR2 SVGAGI. With 6 bases clipped from V and 7 bases from J, the junction kept 5 bases outside the gene matches. The CDR3 coding sequence is TGTGCCAGCAGCAGTAGCGGGAGGGGAAATGAGCAGTTCTTC. Its protein is CASSSSGRGNEQFF.

On this clone itself: This specimen includes other DNA sequences encoding the same CDR3. The chain is built from TRBV2 and TRBJ1-5; 9 bases fit TRBD1. The V and J ends lost 6 bases and 0 bases, in that order; junction bases with no gene match: 3. CDR3 size: 15 residues. The germline V gene has CDR1 SNHLY and CDR2 FYNNEI. The CDR3 sequence is CASSGTGNSNQPQHF. CDR3 DNA sequence: TGTGCCAGCAGCGGGACAGGGAATAGCAATCAGCCCCAGCATTTT.

This clone was seen more than once but under ten times. This chain uses TRBV10-2 with TRBJ2-7; D unclear. V was pared by 4 bases and J by 3 bases, with 4 bases between. Per germline, CDR1 WSHSY and CDR2 SAAADI. The CDR3 has 11 residues. Here the CDR3 reads CASSAGYEQYF. For the CDR3, the DNA is TGCGCCAGCAGTGCGGGCTACGAGCAGTACTTC.

This clone was seen just once. The gene calls are TRBV5-1 and TRBJ2-7; D remains unclear. The germline V and J ends were trimmed by 0 bases and 0 bases, with 10 bases remaining between them. Per the germline V gene, CDR1 is SGHRS and CDR2 is YFSETQ. The CDR3 extends over 15 amino acids. The CDR3 loop reads CASSLAEVSSYEQYF. CDR3 DNA: TGCGCCAGCAGCTTGGCCGAGGTGAGCTCCTACGAGCAGTACTTC. The complete variable domain, with remaining parts taken from reference TRBV5-1 and TRBJ2-7, reads KAGVTQTPRYLIKTRGQQVTLSCSPISGHRSVSWYQQTPGQGLQFLFEYFSETQRNKGNFPGRFSGRQFSNSRSEMNVSTLELGDSALYLCASSLAEVSSYEQYFGPGTRLTVT.

This chain uses TRBV19 with TRBJ2-1; 11 nucleotides align to TRBD2. CDR1 LNHDA and CDR2 SQIVND come from the germline V gene (reference sequence). With V trimmed by 0 bases and J by 6 bases, 4 bases remained unmatched. CDR3 length: 16 residues. The CDR3 spells CASSIEVAGGVNEQFF. CDR3 DNA sequence: TGTGCCAGTAGTATAGAGGTAGCGGGAGGGGTCAATGAGCAGTTCTTC.

The chain combines TRBV18 with TRBJ1-1, with D perhaps matching TRBD1 (5 bases). CDR3 length equals 15 residues. V dropped 1 base and J dropped 3 bases, with 12 bases sitting between them. Germline V lookup: CDR1 KGHSH, CDR2 LQKENI. The CDR3 region has the DNA TGTGCCAGCTCACCACTGAGCACAGGTGACACTGAAGCTTTCTTT. Its translation: CASSPLSTGDTEAFF.

This clone has a handful of counts. V is TRBV5-4 and J is TRBJ2-3; 7 nucleotides line up with TRBD1. V gave up 10 bases and J gave up 2 bases; unmatched junction bases: 10. Germline CDR1 SGHNT, CDR2 YYREEE (reference sequence). CDR3 length: 14 residues. CDR3 sequence reads: CACFRDSYTDTQYF. CDR3 bases: TGTGCCTGCTTCCGGGACAGTTACACAGATACGCAGTATTTT.

This chain joins TRBV18 and TRBJ2-3; TRBD1 agrees at 8 bases. The CDR3 length is 19 residues. Germline V gene lookup returns CDR1 KGHSH and CDR2 LQKENI. V lost 1 base, J lost 1 base, and 13 bases stayed unmatched. The CDR3 DNA is TGTGCCAGCTCACCACGAACCTTCCAGGGGGCGGTCGGCACAGATACGCAGTATTTT. It translates to CASSPRTFQGAVGTDTQYF.

The J gene is TRBJ2-1, the V gene TRBV4-1; 11 nucleotides align to TRBD2. Germline-derived CDR1 and CDR2 are MGHRA and YSYEKL. J lost 7 bases, V lost 1 base, and 6 bases had no gene match. CDR3 length equals 16 residues. CDR3 DNA sequence: TGCGCCAGCAGCCAAGTAGCGGGAGGGCCTGGTAATGAGCAGTTCTTC. It is translated as CASSQVAGGPGNEQFF.

The V gene is TRBV5-5, the J gene TRBJ2-1; 12 nucleotides line up with TRBD2. Germline V gene data show CDR1 as SGHKS and CDR2 as YYEKEE (reference sequence). The CDR3 is 14 residues long. V dropped 7 bases and J dropped 5; count of bases not matched to a gene: 4. CDR3 loop: CASSRLAGDNEQFF. In DNA, the CDR3 is TGTGCCAGCTCTCGACTAGCGGGAGACAATGAGCAGTTCTTC.

The J gene is TRBJ2-5, the V gene TRBV30; D possibly corresponds to TRBD1 (6 bases). V dropped 0 bases and J dropped 5 bases, with 13 bases sitting between them. Germline V gene data show CDR1 as GTSNPN and CDR2 as SVGIG (reference sequence). The CDR3 runs to 14 residues. The CDR3 spells CAWSVPRQAETQYF. The CDR3 DNA reads TGTGCCTGGAGTGTACCTCGACAGGCGGAGACCCAGTACTTC.

V is TRBV27 and J is TRBJ1-6; possibly TRBD1 for D (5 bases). Germline CDR1 MNHEY, CDR2 SMNVEV (reference sequence). The CDR3 covers 16 residues. V was cut by 3 bases and J by 0 bases, with 9 bases left in between. CDR3 DNA: TGTGCCAGCAGTTTTAATAGGGGCTCCTATAATTCACCCCTCCACTTT. It translates to CASSFNRGSYNSPLHF.

The chain joins TRBV10-1 to TRBJ2-1; D possibly corresponds to TRBD2 (7 bases). This CDR3 spans 13 amino acids. The ends were cut back, 0 bases at V and 10 bases at J, with 10 bases in the middle. CDR1 is WNHNN and CDR2 is SYGVQD in the germline V gene (reference sequence). CDR3 sequence reads: CASSESWGGEQFF. The CDR3, as DNA: TGCGCCAGCAGTGAGTCATGGGGGGGCGAGCAGTTCTTC.

The chain carries TRBV27 and TRBJ1-2; 7 positions agree with TRBD1. CDR3 length: 12 amino acids. The V gene end was trimmed by 6 bases and the J gene end by 6 bases; junction bases not matched to a gene: 4. Germline values: CDR1 MNHEY, CDR2 SMNVEV (reference sequence). In DNA, the CDR3 is TGTGCCAGCAGGGAACAGGGGAATGGCTACACCTTC. It is translated as CASREQGNGYTF.

The rearrangement links TRBV9 to TRBJ1-1; 7 positions match TRBD1. This CDR3 contains 16 residues. The ends lost 0 bases at V and 1 base at J; junction bases unmatched: 6. CDR1 and CDR2 from the germline V gene are SGDLS and YYNGEE. Written as DNA, the CDR3 is TGTGCCAGCAGCGTAGGGACGACAGGGACGAACACTGAAGCTTTCTTT. Its translation is CASSVGTTGTNTEAFF. Using reference TRBV9 and TRBJ1-1 for the parts outside the CDR3, the full variable domain is DSGVTQTPKHLITATGQRVTLRCSPRSGDLSVYWYQQSLDQGLQFLIQYYNGEERAKGNILERFSAQQFPDLHSELNLSSLELGDSALYFCASSVGTTGTNTEAFFGQGTRLTVV.

The rearrangement links TRBV28 to TRBJ2-1; possible D gene TRBD2, 6 bases. Per the germline V gene, CDR1 is MDHEN and CDR2 is SYDVKM. CDR3 length equals 16 residues. V shed 7 bases and J shed 8 bases, with 24 bases lying between them. In DNA form, the CDR3 reads TGTGCCAGCACGACGATACGGGAGCTGGGATCGTATGAGCAGTTCTTC. Translated, it gives CASTTIRELGSYEQFF.

This chain uses TRBV7-2 with TRBJ2-5, with 7 nucleotides matching TRBD2. The CDR3 runs to 14 residues. With V trimmed by 1 base and J by 6 bases, 5 bases remained unmatched. Germline assignment: CDR1 SGHTA and CDR2 FQGNSA. CDR3 sequence reads: CASSLGGGSQTQYF. The CDR3 coding sequence is TGTGCCAGCAGCTTAGGTGGCGGGAGCCAGACCCAGTACTTC. The variable domain in full, completed from reference TRBV7-2 and TRBJ2-5, reads GAGVSQSPSNKVTEKGKDVELRCDPISGHTALYWYRQSLGQGLEFLIYFQGNSAPDKSGLPSDRFSAERTGGSVSTLTIQRTQQEDSAVYLCASSLGGGSQTQYFGPGTRLLVL.

V gene TRBV12-5 combines with J gene TRBJ2-1; 8 bases agree with TRBD1. The CDR3 is 16 residues long. After removal of 1 base from V and 5 bases from J, the junction contained 7 bases not matched to a gene. Per the germline V gene, CDR1 is LGHNT and CDR2 is FRNRAP. CDR3 coding DNA: TGTGCTAGTGGTTTGGCCGACAGGGGCGACAACAATGAGCAGTTCTTC. This encodes CASGLADRGDNNEQFF. The full variable domain, with the rest looked up from reference TRBV12-5 and TRBJ2-1, is DARVTQTPRHKVTEMGQEVTMRCQPILGHNTVFWYRQTMMQGLELLAYFRNRAPLDDSGMPKDRFSAEMPDATLATLKIQPSEPRDSAVYFCASGLADRGDNNEQFFGPGTRLTVL.

The V gene is TRBV28, the J gene TRBJ2-3; D is perhaps TRBD1 (6 bases). With 10 bases removed from V and 4 bases from J, the gap between germline ends came to 12 bases. The germline gives CDR1 MDHEN, CDR2 SYDVKM. This CDR3 has 12 residues. CDR3 loop: CATQGRADTQYF. CDR3 coding DNA: TGTGCCACCCAGGGGCGCGCAGATACGCAGTATTTT.